One TCR beta chain is described in this entry. Antigen: not known. The data were taken from a study of cytomegalovirus exposure and HLA in healthy donors. As for the study in general: Unique TCRs numbering around 80 million, obtained from HLA-typed donors, made up an early data release. Study-wide results and limits: Across all donors, roughly uniform sequencing depth was an assumption of the presence/absence analyses. A previous analysis found most TCR beta V segments productive roughly 87% or roughly 30% of the time.

CDR1 is SGHDT and CDR2 is YYEEEE in the germline V gene. The V segment lost 4 bases and the J segment 5 bases; nucleotides outside the gene matches: 7. The CDR3 contains 15 residues. Donors were ostensibly healthy at sampling, although undocumented immune exposures were probable. PCR involved 60 Vbeta and 13 Jbeta primers. Measured with immunoSEQ multiplex PCR; TCRdb has only the in-frame clones, and not every one. The sample lists 100,000 to 150,000 clones; around four fifths were seen once. This clonotype was sampled from a man aged 25-45 years in good health and CMV-seropositive. The rearrangement joins TRBV5-6 to TRBJ2-1, with 9 bases that match TRBD2. The sequencing input was PBMCs. The CDR3 region has the DNA TGTGCCAGCAGCCGGCGAAGCGGGAGGAACAATGAGCAGTTCTTC. It translates to CASSRRSGRNNEQFF.